The 20 T cell receptor beta chains reported below all come from one sample, sequenced in a study of blood T cell repertoires in COVID-19. Data came from immunoSEQ multiplex PCR; TCRdb stores just in-frame clones and leaves some out. The repertoire holds 300,000 to 450,000 clones, with about 90% as singletons. Sample: PBMCs or T cells enriched from blood (not recorded which). The source of these receptors is a man aged 25-40 years who had recovered from COVID-19.

The rearrangement links TRBV14 to TRBJ2-5, with D possibly being TRBD1 (6 bases). CDR1 and CDR2 from the germline V gene are SGHDN and FVKESK. The CDR3 has 14 residues. V gave up 4 bases and J gave up 2 bases, with 11 bases separating them. The CDR3 region is CASSPGQIQETQYF. For the CDR3, the DNA is TGTGCCAGCAGCCCCGGACAGATACAAGAGACCCAGTACTTC.

This clone occurred a few times. The chain combines TRBV27 with TRBJ1-2, with 9 bases fitting TRBD1. CDR3 size: 16 residues. Trimming cost V 3 bases and J 4 bases; bases outside gene matches: 9. Germline V lookup: CDR1 MNHEY, CDR2 SMNVEV (reference sequence). Here the CDR3 reads CASSFAPGQGIYGYTF. The CDR3 DNA reads as TGTGCCAGCAGTTTTGCCCCGGGACAGGGCATCTATGGCTACACCTTC.

The CDR3 reads CASTSSGGASYNEQFF. The CDR3 nucleotides read TGTGCCAGTACCTCTAGCGGGGGGGCCTCCTACAATGAGCAGTTCTTC. This chain connects TRBV19 to TRBJ2-1; TRBD2 matches 12 bases. The CDR3 is 16 residues long. The germline V gene encodes CDR1 LNHDA and CDR2 SQIVND (reference sequence). V shed 7 bases, J shed 0 bases, and the junction held 4 bases outside the gene matches.

V usage is TRBV9 and J usage is TRBJ2-4; possible D gene TRBD2, 6 bases. The CDR3 totals 16 residues. Germline CDR1 SGDLS, CDR2 YYNGEE. Between the trimmed V and J ends, which lost 4 bases and 6 bases, there was a span of 20 bases. In DNA form, the CDR3 reads TGTGCCAGCAGCCCGGGAGAGACCAGAGGTTTAAACATTCAGTACTTC. Amino acid sequence: CASSPGETRGLNIQYF.

V usage is TRBV7-2 and J usage is TRBJ2-3; the match to TRBD2 covers 10 bases. Unmatched junction bases numbered 9, after V lost 1 base and J lost 11 bases. The CDR3 sequence is 15 residues long. Germline CDR1 and CDR2: SGHTA and FQGNSA. This CDR3 reads CASSLDLAGATWQYF. The CDR3 DNA sequence: TGTGCCAGCAGCTTAGATCTAGCGGGGGCAACCTGGCAGTATTTT.

J is TRBJ1-6 and V is TRBV27, with D unclear. This CDR3 has 14 amino acids. Looked up from germline, CDR1 is MNHEY and CDR2 is SMNVEV (reference sequence). The V end was cut by 6 bases, the J end by 2 bases, with 8 bases between. The CDR3 DNA follows: TGTGCCAGCAGCAACAGAGCCTATAATTCACCCCTCCACTTT. Translating it yields CASSNRAYNSPLHF.

V gene TRBV19 combines with J gene TRBJ1-1; a possible D gene is TRBD1 (6 bases). In germline, CDR1 is LNHDA, CDR2 SQIVND (reference sequence). V shed 3 bases and J shed 4 bases, with 9 bases lying between them. The length of the CDR3 is 13 residues. CDR3 DNA: TGTGCCAGTAGTATTTTAGGGGGCACTGAAGCTTTCTTT. Protein product: CASSILGGTEAFF.

The V and J genes are TRBV25-1 and TRBJ2-3; the match to TRBD2 covers 9 bases. The J segment lost 2 bases and the V segment lost 6 bases, leaving 6 bases of the junction unmatched. Germline lookup yields CDR1 MGHDK and CDR2 SYGVNS. The CDR3 loop spans 15 amino acids. The CDR3 region has the DNA TGTGCCAGCAGCGAGACTAGCGGATTCACAGATACGCAGTATTTT. It codes for CASSETSGFTDTQYF.

This clone was seen a few times. J is TRBJ1-1 and V is TRBV5-5; 7 bases line up with TRBD1. CDR3 size: 16 residues. Per germline, CDR1 SGHKS and CDR2 YYEKEE (reference sequence). V was clipped by 0 bases and J by 8 bases; unmatched bases: 13. CDR3 nucleotide sequence: TGTGCCAGCAGCTTGGGACAGGGCAGCGGAACGGTCGAAGCTTTCTTT. It is translated as CASSLGQGSGTVEAFF.

V is TRBV5-1 and J is TRBJ1-1, with D perhaps matching TRBD1 (6 bases). CDR1 and CDR2 (germline): SGHRS, YFSETQ. V was pared by 0 bases and J by 1 base, with 16 bases between. This CDR3 is 17 amino acids long. Here the CDR3 DNA reads TGCGCCAGCAGCTTGGGGCAGCCAGCGGGGGCGAACACTGAAGCTTTCTTT. Amino acid sequence: CASSLGQPAGANTEAFF.

The chain is built from TRBV5-1 and TRBJ2-7; 7 bases are a match to TRBD1. The CDR3 consists of 15 residues. V shed 1 base and J 2 bases; nucleotides not matched to a gene: 6. Germline V gives CDR1 SGHRS, CDR2 YFSETQ. The CDR3 DNA is TGCGCCAGCAGCTTGCTCCGGGACAGCGCCTACGAGCAGTACTTC. As protein: CASSLLRDSAYEQYF.

The chain is built from TRBV18 and TRBJ2-5, with 9 bases lining up with TRBD1. The CDR3 length is 15 residues. V was pared by 4 bases and J by 1 base, with 4 bases of the junction left unmatched. Germline CDR1 KGHSH, CDR2 LQKENI. Here the CDR3 DNA reads TGTGCCAGCTCACGAGGGACAGGGCCCCAAGAGACCCAGTACTTC. Protein: CASSRGTGPQETQYF.

V is TRBV6-2 or TRBV6-3 and J is TRBJ2-5; 8 bases map to TRBD2. J was trimmed by 0 bases and V by 5 bases; bases with no gene match: 8. CDR3 size: 16 residues. Germline V CDR1 and CDR2: MNHEY, SVGEGT. For the CDR3, the DNA is TGTGCCAGCAGTACCCTTCCGGGAGGGTACCAAGAGACCCAGTACTTC. Protein: CASSTLPGGYQETQYF.

J is TRBJ2-2 and V is TRBV11-2, with unresolved D. This CDR3 has 14 residues. Trimming cost V 3 bases and J 4 bases, with 9 bases left between them. From germline, CDR1 is SGHAT and CDR2 FQNNGV. CDR3 in amino acids: CASSFPASTGELFF. CDR3 DNA: TGTGCCAGCAGCTTTCCTGCGAGCACCGGGGAGCTGTTTTTT.

V and J are TRBV12-3 or TRBV12-4 and TRBJ2-7, with D possibly TRBD1 on 6 matching bases. There are 13 residues in the CDR3. V lost 3 bases and J 4 bases, leaving 10 bases between the germline ends. The CDR3 DNA reads as TGTGCCAGCAGTTTTGCAGGGGTATACGAGCAGTACTTC. The encoded protein is CASSFAGVYEQYF.

The chain employs TRBV11-3 and TRBJ1-6, with 9 bases lining up with TRBD1. The germline gives CDR1 SGHNT, CDR2 YENEEA. The trim removed 5 bases at V and 9 bases at J, leaving 8 bases unmatched. There are 15 residues in the CDR3. The chain's CDR3 is CASSQPETGGSPLHF. CDR3 coding DNA: TGTGCCAGCAGCCAACCCGAGACAGGGGGTTCACCCCTCCACTTT.

V gene TRBV6-5 combines with J gene TRBJ1-1, with a weak D call TRBD1 (6 bases). Per germline, CDR1 MNHEY and CDR2 SVGAGI. V gave up 0 bases and J gave up 0 bases, with 8 bases separating them. The CDR3 consists of 15 residues. CDR3 coding DNA: TGTGCCAGCAGTTACTCACAGGGAATGAACACTGAAGCTTTCTTT. It encodes CASSYSQGMNTEAFF.

The rearrangement joins TRBV3-1 (or the pseudogene TRBV3-2) to TRBJ1-2; 9 nucleotides line up with TRBD1. Germline CDR1 is LGHDT and CDR2 is YNNKEL (reference sequence). V was pared by 0 bases and J by 3 bases, with 11 bases of the junction left unmatched. The CDR3 loop spans 18 amino acids. DNA of the CDR3: TGTGCCAGCAGCCAAGAGGGGACAGGGCCCATCCCTGACTATGGCTACACCTTC. Protein sequence: CASSQEGTGPIPDYGYTF.

The chain carries TRBV2 and TRBJ2-7; D ambiguous. The CDR3 consists of 13 residues. Trimming pared 3 bases from V and 3 bases from J, leaving 9 bases between. Germline lookup yields CDR1 SNHLY and CDR2 FYNNEI. In DNA, the CDR3 is TGTGCCAGCAGTGATTCTAAGCGCTACGAGCAGTACTTC. Translated: CASSDSKRYEQYF.

The V gene is TRBV18, the J gene TRBJ1-3, with no clear D. Germline V gene sequence: CDR1 KGHSH, CDR2 LQKENI. The V end lost 5 bases, the J end lost 4 bases, and 12 bases lay between the germline ends. The CDR3 has 14 residues. The CDR3 DNA reads as TGTGCCAGCTCAGAGGGTTTCTCCGGAAACACCATATATTTT. Protein product: CASSEGFSGNTIYF. Using reference TRBV18 and TRBJ1-3 for the parts outside the CDR3, the full variable domain is NAGVMQNPRHLVRRRGQEARLRCSPMKGHSHVYWYRQLPEEGLKFMVYLQKENIIDESGMPKERFSAEFPKEGPSILRIQQVVRGDSAAYFCASSEGFSGNTIYFGEGSWLTVV.